The rows below give T cell receptor beta chains drawn from one sample of a study of human T cells and chemical hapten exposure. TCRdb re-called the RACE reads through MiXCR, storing one row per CDR3 protein. This table holds 150,000 to 200,000 distinct CDR3 sequences, about 14% found once. Source: whole blood, taken in connection with sensitization to the hapten diphenylcyclopropenone (DPC). The receptors stem from a woman in her twenties or thirties with alopecia areata. Some clones in this sample may be carry-over from other donors' samples. The CDR3 runs from the conserved cysteine through the conserved F or W. The D gene is left open where the match is weak.

j_call v_call d_call cdr3_aa
TRBJ2-1 TRBV9 TRBD2 CASSVSGTYNEQFF
TRBJ2-1 TRBV5-1 . CASSFDTSSYNEQFF
TRBJ2-7 TRBV12-3/TRBV12-4 . CASSSGRRVSYEQYF
TRBJ2-2 TRBV7-9 . CASSRASIRGLVSTGELFF
TRBJ2-2 TRBV7-9 . CASSSQGNTGEPFF
TRBJ1-5 TRBV28 . CASRATGEGHQPQHF
TRBJ2-1 TRBV28 TRBD2 CASSLLLAVYNEQFF
TRBJ1-5 TRBV29-1 . CSAGQSKEQPQHF
TRBJ2-6 TRBV7-9 TRBD1 CASSGPGQGIHSGANVLTF
TRBJ2-7 TRBV9 TRBD2 CASSVGPPTSGGYEQYF
TRBJ1-2 TRBV28 . CATQFTGVDGYTF
TRBJ2-5 TRBV7-2 . CASSLVLGKETQYF
TRBJ1-5 TRBV12-3/TRBV12-4 TRBD1 CASSYTGGNQPQHF
TRBJ1-2 TRBV30 . CAWSVPAQGWTF
TRBJ1-2 TRBV11-2 . CASSPQALYGYTF
TRBJ1-2 TRBV28 . CASRKTPVYGYTF
TRBJ1-1 TRBV7-2 . CASSLGRSEAFF
TRBJ1-1 TRBV7-2 . CASSTGIPTEAFF
TRBJ1-2 TRBV6-5 . CASSYDGSGYGYTF
TRBJ2-1 TRBV7-2 TRBD2 CASSLGASSGRSSSYNEQFF
TRBJ1-6 TRBV12-3/TRBV12-4 . CASSPILDSPLHF
TRBJ2-3 TRBV5-4 . CASSDRFQDTQYF
TRBJ2-5 TRBV5-1 TRBD2 CASSFLAEQETQYF
TRBJ1-6 TRBV12-5 . CASGVGSNSPLHF
TRBJ1-5 TRBV6-2/TRBV6-3 . CASREGYQPQHF
TRBJ2-7 TRBV7-2 . CASSLTGLSEQYF
TRBJ1-5 TRBV19 . CASSPIGGNQPQHF
TRBJ1-1 TRBV3-1 . CVSSQVLYTEAFF
TRBJ2-3 TRBV7-2 . CASSKGLGQYF